Each of the 19 T cell receptor beta chains below was sequenced from the same sample in a study of neoadjuvant anti-PD-1 for oral cavity cancer. The time point denotes: after neoadjuvant nivolumab, at surgical resection. Some clones are missing from TCRdb's copy, which holds only in-frame ones; the method was immunoSEQ multiplex PCR. The sample carries thousands of clones, 65% to 80% recorded once. Sequenced here: PBMCs, sampled after nivolumab (anti-PD-1) treatment. These receptors all come from a person aged 40 to 85 with oral cavity squamous cell carcinoma.

For the CDR3, the DNA is TGTGCCAGCAGCTCCCTCCAGGGTATCGGCGAGCAGTACTTC. Its protein product is CASSSLQGIGEQYF. This chain links TRBV7-9 with TRBJ2-7, with a possible D match to TRBD1 (5 bases). CDR1 and CDR2 from the germline V gene are SEHNR and FQNEAQ (reference sequence). V was pared by 4 bases and J by 6 bases, with 16 bases between. The CDR3 extends over 14 amino acids.

The CDR3 region is CASSFGGSRGNTIYF. The CDR3 DNA is TGTGCCAGCAGCTTCGGGGGTAGTAGAGGAAACACCATATATTTT. J is TRBJ1-3 and V is TRBV5-8; D perhaps matches TRBD1 (5 bases). Germline loops: CDR1 SGHTS, CDR2 YDEGEE. CDR3 length equals 15 residues. V was shortened by 2 bases and J by 4 bases, with 13 bases between the two germline ends.

This sequence joins TRBV6-5 and TRBJ1-1; the D gene is possibly TRBD1 (6 bases). V was trimmed by 7 bases and J by 6 bases, leaving 18 bases between them. There are 14 residues in the CDR3. Germline-derived CDR1 and CDR2 are MNHEY and SVGAGI. CDR3 bases: TGTGCCAGCACAGTGGAGGGGGGTATCGCTGAAGCTTTCTTT. Protein product: CASTVEGGIAEAFF.

V is TRBV4-3 and J is TRBJ1-2; D might be TRBD1 (5 bases). The CDR3 totals 14 residues. Trimming took 0 bases from V and 7 from J, leaving 12 bases between them. Looked up from germline, CDR1 is LGHNA and CDR2 is YSLEER. The chain's CDR3 is CASSQDSQGPGYTF. The CDR3 DNA reads TGCGCCAGCAGCCAAGATTCCCAGGGCCCTGGCTACACCTTC.

This chain connects TRBV5-6 to TRBJ2-5; D is possibly TRBD1 (7 bases). The V end lost 4 bases, the J end lost 3 bases, and 16 bases lay between the germline ends. The CDR3 sequence is 15 residues long. The germline V gene encodes CDR1 SGHDT and CDR2 YYEEEE. CDR3 residues: CASSAIGGTEETQYF. CDR3 DNA: TGTGCCAGCAGCGCAATCGGCGGGACAGAAGAGACCCAGTACTTC.

This chain joins TRBV6-1 and TRBJ2-7; 10 bases are a match to TRBD2. Trimming removed 6 bases from V and 3 bases from J; junction bases left unmatched: 8. Germline CDR1 is MNHNS and CDR2 is SASEGT. This CDR3 spans 15 amino acids. The CDR3 DNA sequence: TGTGCCAGCAGGCCCCCGACTAGCGGGCGCTACGAGCAGTACTTC. It is translated as CASRPPTSGRYEQYF.

The chain joins TRBV9 to TRBJ2-7, with 9 bases identical to TRBD1. The junction had 5 bases not matched to a gene; V was cut back by 4 bases and J by 0 bases. The germline V gene has CDR1 SGDLS and CDR2 YYNGEE. The CDR3 extends over 15 amino acids. CDR3 sequence reads: CASSTGQGFSYEQYF. In DNA, the CDR3 is TGTGCCAGCAGCACGGGACAGGGATTCTCCTACGAGCAGTACTTC.

This clone was recorded a few times. This sequence joins TRBV4-3 and TRBJ1-2, with 7 positions matching TRBD1. The V and J ends lost 0 bases and 7 bases, in that order; junction bases with no gene match: 5. Germline values: CDR1 LGHNA, CDR2 YSLEER. The CDR3 is made up of 14 amino acids. The CDR3 coding sequence is TGCGCCAGCAGCCAAGATAGAGGGGGCATTGGCTACACCTTC. Translation: CASSQDRGGIGYTF.

The rearrangement uses TRBV19 and TRBJ1-2; D gene unclear. V lost 6 bases, J lost 3 bases, and 11 bases lay in between. The CDR3 consists of 13 residues. Germline assignment: CDR1 LNHDA and CDR2 SQIVND (reference sequence). The CDR3 region has the DNA TGTGCCAGTAGGAACCGCCCGGACTATGGCTACACCTTC. This gives the protein CASRNRPDYGYTF.

The rearrangement joins TRBV7-8 to TRBJ2-5; TRBD2 matches at 8 bases. The CDR3 is made up of 14 amino acids. Trimming at V came to 1 base and at J to 4 bases, leaving 2 bases not matched to a gene. Germline lookup yields CDR1 SGHVS and CDR2 FQNEAQ. The CDR3 reads CASSLGTSTETQYF. CDR3 in DNA: TGTGCCAGCAGCTTAGGGACTAGCACAGAGACCCAGTACTTC.

The gene calls are TRBV7-8 and TRBJ1-1, with 8 nucleotides matching TRBD1. CDR3 length: 15 residues. Germline V gene lookup returns CDR1 SGHVS and CDR2 FQNEAQ. J gave up 5 bases and V 4 bases, and 9 bases lay outside the gene matches. DNA of the CDR3: TGTGCCAGCAGCTCCCCGGACAGGGTAGAGACTGAAGCTTTCTTT. Residues: CASSSPDRVETEAFF.

This clone was counted only a few times. J is TRBJ1-2 and V is TRBV27, with 11 positions matching TRBD1. There are 14 residues in the CDR3. The germline V gene encodes CDR1 MNHEY and CDR2 SMNVEV (reference sequence). Unmatched junction bases numbered 7, after V lost 5 bases and J lost 8 bases. The CDR3 bases are TGTGCCAGCAGTACCGGACAGGGGGCGAGGGGCTACACCTTC. Translation: CASSTGQGARGYTF.

This sequence joins TRBV19 and TRBJ2-2, with D uncertain. Germline V lookup: CDR1 LNHDA, CDR2 SQIVND (reference sequence). This CDR3 is 14 amino acids long. Trimming removed 7 bases at V and 2 bases at J, with 11 bases between. The CDR3 loop reads CASMNNRNTGELFF. The DNA for the CDR3 is TGTGCCAGTATGAATAACAGAAACACCGGGGAGCTGTTTTTT.

V gene TRBV9 combines with J gene TRBJ2-1; 8 nucleotides line up with TRBD2. The CDR3 contains 17 residues. Trimming took 4 bases from V and 4 from J; bases not matched to a gene: 13. CDR1 is SGDLS, CDR2 YYNGEE, per germline. The CDR3 DNA reads TGTGCCAGCAGCCAGACCGCGGGGGGCCCCCTGTACAATGAGCAGTTCTTC. The encoded protein is CASSQTAGGPLYNEQFF.

In DNA, the CDR3 is TGTGCCAGCAGTTACGGGGGAAGGGTGGGCGAGCAGTACTTC. Amino acids: CASSYGGRVGEQYF. The chain links TRBV6-7 to TRBJ2-7; D possibly matches TRBD1 or TRBD2 (5 bases each). TRBV6-7 is an ORF, with its function uncertain. Trimming removed 2 bases from V and 6 bases from J, with 14 bases in between. The CDR3 is made up of 14 amino acids.

This clone showed up just a few times. V usage is TRBV6-1 and J usage is TRBJ1-2, with 7 nucleotides matching TRBD1. The CDR3 covers 13 residues. Germline values: CDR1 MNHNS, CDR2 SASEGT. Trimming cost V 4 bases and J 5 bases; bases outside gene matches: 4. The CDR3 protein is CASSVTGTYGYTF. As DNA, the CDR3 is TGTGCCAGCAGTGTGACAGGGACGTATGGCTACACCTTC.

For this clone: The same CDR3 arises from other DNA sequences in this sample as well. The J gene is TRBJ2-1, the V gene TRBV5-1, with 9 positions matching TRBD2. Germline-derived CDR1 and CDR2 are SGHRS and YFSETQ. This CDR3 has 15 residues. Trimming took 4 bases from V and 0 from J; bases not matched to a gene: 2. This CDR3 reads CASSLSGGSYNEQFF. The CDR3 bases are TGCGCCAGCAGCCTTAGCGGGGGCTCCTACAATGAGCAGTTCTTC.

This clone was observed a single time. The chain employs TRBV6-1 and TRBJ2-7; 8 nucleotides agree with TRBD1. This CDR3 is built from 12 residues. J gave up 5 bases and V 8 bases, and 5 bases lay outside the gene matches. The germline CDR1 and CDR2 sequences are MNHNS and SASEGT. CDR3 coding DNA: TGTGCCAGCTCCCGGACAGGGAACGAGCAGTACTTC. Its protein product is CASSRTGNEQYF.

V gene TRBV19 combines with J gene TRBJ2-3; tentative D call: TRBD2 (5 bases). The V gene's germline CDR1 is LNHDA and CDR2 SQIVND (reference sequence). V lost 3 bases to trimming and J lost 3 bases, with 13 bases between them. This CDR3 has 15 residues. As DNA, the CDR3 is TGTGCCAGTAGTATTGGAGCGGACGTAACAGATACGCAGTATTTT. Its translation is CASSIGADVTDTQYF.